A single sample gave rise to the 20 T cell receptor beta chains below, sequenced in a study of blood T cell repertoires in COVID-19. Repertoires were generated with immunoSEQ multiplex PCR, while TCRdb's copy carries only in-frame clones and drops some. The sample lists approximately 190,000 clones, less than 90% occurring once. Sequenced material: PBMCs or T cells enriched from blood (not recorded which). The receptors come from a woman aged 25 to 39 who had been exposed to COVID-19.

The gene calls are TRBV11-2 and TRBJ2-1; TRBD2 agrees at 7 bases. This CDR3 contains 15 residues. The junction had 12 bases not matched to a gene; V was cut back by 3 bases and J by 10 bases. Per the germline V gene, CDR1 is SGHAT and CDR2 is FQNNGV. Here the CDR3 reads CASSFSAGVIGEQFF. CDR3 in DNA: TGTGCCAGCAGCTTTTCCGCGGGGGTGATTGGGGAGCAGTTCTTC.

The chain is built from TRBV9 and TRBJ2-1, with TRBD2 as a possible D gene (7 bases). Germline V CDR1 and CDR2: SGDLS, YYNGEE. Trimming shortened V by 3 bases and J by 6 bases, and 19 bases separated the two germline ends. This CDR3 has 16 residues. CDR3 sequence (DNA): TGTGCCAGCAGCGCTCGTAGGGGGGGCCTAAGCAATGAGCAGTTCTTC. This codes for CASSARRGGLSNEQFF.

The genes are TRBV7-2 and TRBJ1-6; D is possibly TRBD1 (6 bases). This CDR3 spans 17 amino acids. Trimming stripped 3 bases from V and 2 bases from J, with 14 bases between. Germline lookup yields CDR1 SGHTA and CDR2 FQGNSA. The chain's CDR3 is CASSFLGQPAYNSPLHF. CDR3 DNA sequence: TGTGCCAGCAGCTTCCTTGGACAGCCAGCCTATAATTCACCCCTCCACTTT.

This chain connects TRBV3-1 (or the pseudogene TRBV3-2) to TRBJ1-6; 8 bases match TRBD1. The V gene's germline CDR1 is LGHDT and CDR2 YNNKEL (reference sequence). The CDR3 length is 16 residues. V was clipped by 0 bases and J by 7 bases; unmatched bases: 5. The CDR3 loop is CASSQETGEANSPLHF. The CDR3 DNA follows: TGTGCCAGCAGCCAAGAGACAGGGGAGGCCAATTCACCCCTCCACTTT.

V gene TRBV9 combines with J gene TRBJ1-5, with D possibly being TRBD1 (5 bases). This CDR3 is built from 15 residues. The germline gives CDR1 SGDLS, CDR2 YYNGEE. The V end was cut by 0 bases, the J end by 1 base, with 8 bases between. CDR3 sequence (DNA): TGTGCCAGCAGCGTAGACCAGGGCAGCAATCAGCCCCAGCATTTT. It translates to CASSVDQGSNQPQHF.

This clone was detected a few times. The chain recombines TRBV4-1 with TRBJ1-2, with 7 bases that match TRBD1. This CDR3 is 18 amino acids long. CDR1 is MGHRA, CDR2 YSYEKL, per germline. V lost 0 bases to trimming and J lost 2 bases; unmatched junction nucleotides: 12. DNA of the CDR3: TGCGCCAGCAGCCAAGAGGGGACAGCATTTAGAGGGAACTATGGCTACACCTTC. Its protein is CASSQEGTAFRGNYGYTF.

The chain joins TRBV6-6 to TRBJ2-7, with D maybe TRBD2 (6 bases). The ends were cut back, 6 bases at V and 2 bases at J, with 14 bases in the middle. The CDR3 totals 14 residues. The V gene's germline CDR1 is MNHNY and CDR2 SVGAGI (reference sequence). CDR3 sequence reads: CASSRLPGAYEQYF. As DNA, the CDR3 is TGTGCCAGCAGCCGACTCCCGGGAGCCTACGAGCAGTACTTC.

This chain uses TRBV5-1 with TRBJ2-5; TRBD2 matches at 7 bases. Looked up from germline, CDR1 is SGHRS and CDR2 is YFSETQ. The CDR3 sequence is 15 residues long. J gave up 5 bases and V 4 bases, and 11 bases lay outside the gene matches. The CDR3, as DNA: TGCGCCAGCAGCCTAGCCCCCACTAGCGAGGAGACCCAGTACTTC. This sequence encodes CASSLAPTSEETQYF.

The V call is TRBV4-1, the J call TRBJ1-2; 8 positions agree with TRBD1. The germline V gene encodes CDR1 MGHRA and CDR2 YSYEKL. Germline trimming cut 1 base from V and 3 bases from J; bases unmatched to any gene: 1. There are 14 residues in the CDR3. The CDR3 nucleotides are TGCGCCAGCAGCCAAGTGGACAGGGACTATGGCTACACCTTC. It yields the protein CASSQVDRDYGYTF.

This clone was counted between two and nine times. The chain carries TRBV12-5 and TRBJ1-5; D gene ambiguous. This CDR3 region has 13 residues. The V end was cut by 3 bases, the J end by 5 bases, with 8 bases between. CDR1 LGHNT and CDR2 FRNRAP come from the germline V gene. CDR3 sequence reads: CASGLSPYQPQHF. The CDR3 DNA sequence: TGTGCTAGTGGTTTAAGCCCTTATCAGCCCCAGCATTTT.

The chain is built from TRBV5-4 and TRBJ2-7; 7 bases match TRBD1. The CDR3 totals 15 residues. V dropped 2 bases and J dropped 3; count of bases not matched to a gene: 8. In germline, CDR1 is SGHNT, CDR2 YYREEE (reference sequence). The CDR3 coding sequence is TGTGCCAGCAGCTTAAACAGGGGTAGGAGCTACGAGCAGTACTTC. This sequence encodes CASSLNRGRSYEQYF.

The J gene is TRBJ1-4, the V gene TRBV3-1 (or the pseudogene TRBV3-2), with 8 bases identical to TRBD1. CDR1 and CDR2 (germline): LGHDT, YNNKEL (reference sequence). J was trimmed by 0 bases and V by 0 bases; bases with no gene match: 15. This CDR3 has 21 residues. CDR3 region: CASSQDFGQGIGATTNEKLFF. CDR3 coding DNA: TGTGCCAGCAGCCAAGATTTTGGACAGGGCATCGGAGCTACAACTAATGAAAAACTGTTTTTT.

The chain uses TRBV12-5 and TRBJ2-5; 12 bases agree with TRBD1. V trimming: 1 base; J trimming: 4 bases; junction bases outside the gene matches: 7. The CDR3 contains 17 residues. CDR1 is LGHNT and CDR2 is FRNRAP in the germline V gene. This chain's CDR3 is CASGLAGQGALGETQYF. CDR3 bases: TGTGCTAGTGGTTTGGCGGGACAGGGGGCTTTGGGAGAGACCCAGTACTTC.

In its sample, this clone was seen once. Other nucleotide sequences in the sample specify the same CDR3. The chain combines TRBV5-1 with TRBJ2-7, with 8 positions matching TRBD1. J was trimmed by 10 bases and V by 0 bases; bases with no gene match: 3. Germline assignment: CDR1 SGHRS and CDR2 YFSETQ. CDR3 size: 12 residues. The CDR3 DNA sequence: TGCGCCAGCAGCTTGGCAGGGGGCGAACAGTACTTC. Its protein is CASSLAGGEQYF. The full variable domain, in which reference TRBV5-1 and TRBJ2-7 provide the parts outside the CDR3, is KAGVTQTPRYLIKTRGQQVTLSCSPISGHRSVSWYQQTPGQGLQFLFEYFSETQRNKGNFPGRFSGRQFSNSRSEMNVSTLELGDSALYLCASSLAGGEQYFGPGTRLTVT.

The CDR3 region is CASRFGGTGNSPLHF. The CDR3 nucleotides read TGTGCCAGCAGATTCGGCGGGACAGGGAATTCACCCCTCCACTTT. The chain joins TRBV28 to TRBJ1-6; 9 nucleotides align to TRBD1. V dropped 6 bases and J dropped 7; count of bases not matched to a gene: 7. Germline V CDR1 and CDR2: MDHEN, SYDVKM. The CDR3 spans 15 residues.

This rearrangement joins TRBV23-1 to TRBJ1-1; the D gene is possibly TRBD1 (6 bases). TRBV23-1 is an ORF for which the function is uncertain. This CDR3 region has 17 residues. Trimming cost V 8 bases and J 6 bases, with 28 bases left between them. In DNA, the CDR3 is TGCGCCAGCTCAAAGGGGGTGGCAGGGACGTTCGTCGCTGAAGCTTTCTTT. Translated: CASSKGVAGTFVAEAFF.

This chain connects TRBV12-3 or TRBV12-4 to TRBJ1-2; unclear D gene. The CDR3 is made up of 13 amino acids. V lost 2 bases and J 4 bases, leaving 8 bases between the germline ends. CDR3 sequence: CASSLMLAYGYTF. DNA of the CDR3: TGTGCCAGCAGTTTAATGCTAGCCTATGGCTACACCTTC.

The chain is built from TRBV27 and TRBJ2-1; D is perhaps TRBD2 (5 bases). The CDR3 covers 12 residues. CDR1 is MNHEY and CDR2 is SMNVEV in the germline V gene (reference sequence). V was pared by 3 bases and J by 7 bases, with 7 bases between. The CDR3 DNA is TGTGCCAGCAGTTTGTCGGGGAATGAGCAGTTCTTC. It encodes CASSLSGNEQFF.

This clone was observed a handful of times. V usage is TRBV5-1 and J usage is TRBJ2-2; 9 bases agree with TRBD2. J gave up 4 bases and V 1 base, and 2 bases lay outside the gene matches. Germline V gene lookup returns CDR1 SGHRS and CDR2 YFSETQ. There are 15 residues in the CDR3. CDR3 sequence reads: CASSLSGGLTGELFF. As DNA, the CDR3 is TGCGCCAGCAGCTTGAGCGGGGGGCTCACCGGGGAGCTGTTTTTT.

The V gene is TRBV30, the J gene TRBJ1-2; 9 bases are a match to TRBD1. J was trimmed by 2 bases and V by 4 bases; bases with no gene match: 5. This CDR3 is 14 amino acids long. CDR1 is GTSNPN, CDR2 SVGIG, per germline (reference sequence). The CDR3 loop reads CAWTTGTGNYGYTF. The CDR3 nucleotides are TGTGCCTGGACGACCGGGACAGGGAACTATGGCTACACCTTC.